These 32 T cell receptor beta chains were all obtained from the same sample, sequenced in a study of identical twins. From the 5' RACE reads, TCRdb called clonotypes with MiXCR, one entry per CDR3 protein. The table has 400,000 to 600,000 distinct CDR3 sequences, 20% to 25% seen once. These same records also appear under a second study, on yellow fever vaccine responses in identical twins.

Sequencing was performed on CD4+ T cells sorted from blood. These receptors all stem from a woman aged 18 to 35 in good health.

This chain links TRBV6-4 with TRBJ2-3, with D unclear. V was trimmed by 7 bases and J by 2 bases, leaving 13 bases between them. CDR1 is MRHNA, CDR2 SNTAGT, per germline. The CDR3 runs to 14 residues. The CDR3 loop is CASKVTPTTDTQYF. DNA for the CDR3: TGTGCCAGCAAGGTGACTCCTACCACAGATACGCAGTATTTT.

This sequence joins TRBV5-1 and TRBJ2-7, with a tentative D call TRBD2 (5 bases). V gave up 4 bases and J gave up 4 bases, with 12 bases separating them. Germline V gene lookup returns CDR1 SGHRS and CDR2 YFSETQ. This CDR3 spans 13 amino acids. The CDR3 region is CASSHPEGYEQYF. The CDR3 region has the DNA TGCGCCAGCAGCCACCCTGAGGGTTACGAGCAGTACTTC.

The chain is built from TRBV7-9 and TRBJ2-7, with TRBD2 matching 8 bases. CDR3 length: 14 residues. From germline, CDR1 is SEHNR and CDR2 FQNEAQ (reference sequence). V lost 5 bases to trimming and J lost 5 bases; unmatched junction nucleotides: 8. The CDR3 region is CASSREGKIDEQYF. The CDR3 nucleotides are TGTGCCAGCAGCCGGGAGGGGAAAATAGACGAGCAGTACTTC.

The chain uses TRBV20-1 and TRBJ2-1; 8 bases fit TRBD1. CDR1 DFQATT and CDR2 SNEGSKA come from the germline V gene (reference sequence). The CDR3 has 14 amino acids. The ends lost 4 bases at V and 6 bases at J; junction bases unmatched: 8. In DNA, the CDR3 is TGCAGTGCTACCCTCGGGACAGGTAGCAATGAGCAGTTCTTC. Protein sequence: CSATLGTGSNEQFF.

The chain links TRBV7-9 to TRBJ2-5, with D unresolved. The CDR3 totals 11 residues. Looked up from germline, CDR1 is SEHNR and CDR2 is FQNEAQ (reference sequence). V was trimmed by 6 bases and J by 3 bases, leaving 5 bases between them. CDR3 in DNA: TGTGCCAGCAGAGTGAAAGAGACCCAGTACTTC. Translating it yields CASRVKETQYF.

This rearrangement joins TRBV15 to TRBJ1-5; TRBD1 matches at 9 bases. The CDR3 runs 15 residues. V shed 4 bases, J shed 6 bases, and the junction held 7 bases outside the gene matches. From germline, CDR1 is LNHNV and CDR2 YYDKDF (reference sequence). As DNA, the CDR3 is TGTGCCACCAGCAAACGGACAGGGGAGGGTCAGCCCCAGCATTTT. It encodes CATSKRTGEGQPQHF.

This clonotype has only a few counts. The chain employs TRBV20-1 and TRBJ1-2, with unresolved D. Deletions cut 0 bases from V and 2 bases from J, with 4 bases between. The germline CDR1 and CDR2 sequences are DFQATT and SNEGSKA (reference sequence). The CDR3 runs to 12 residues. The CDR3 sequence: CSAREGNYGYTF. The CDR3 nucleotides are TGCAGTGCTAGAGAGGGAAACTATGGCTACACCTTC.

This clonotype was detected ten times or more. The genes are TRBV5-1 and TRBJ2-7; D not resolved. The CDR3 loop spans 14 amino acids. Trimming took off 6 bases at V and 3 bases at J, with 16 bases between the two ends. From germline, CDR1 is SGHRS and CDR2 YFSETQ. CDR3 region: CASTRSAANYEQYF. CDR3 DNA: TGCGCCAGCACCCGGTCGGCGGCTAACTACGAGCAGTACTTC.

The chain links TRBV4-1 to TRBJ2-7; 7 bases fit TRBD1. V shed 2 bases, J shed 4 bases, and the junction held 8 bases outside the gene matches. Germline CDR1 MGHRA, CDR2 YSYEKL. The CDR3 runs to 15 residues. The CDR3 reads CASSQIGTELYEQYF. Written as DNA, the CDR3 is TGCGCCAGCAGCCAAATCGGGACAGAACTTTACGAGCAGTACTTC.

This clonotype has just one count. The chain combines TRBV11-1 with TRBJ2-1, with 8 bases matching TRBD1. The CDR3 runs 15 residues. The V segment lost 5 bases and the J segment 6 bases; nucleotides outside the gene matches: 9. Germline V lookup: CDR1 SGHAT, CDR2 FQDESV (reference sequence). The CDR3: CASSPGQGLSNEQFF. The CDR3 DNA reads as TGTGCCAGCAGCCCCGGACAGGGTTTATCCAATGAGCAGTTCTTC.

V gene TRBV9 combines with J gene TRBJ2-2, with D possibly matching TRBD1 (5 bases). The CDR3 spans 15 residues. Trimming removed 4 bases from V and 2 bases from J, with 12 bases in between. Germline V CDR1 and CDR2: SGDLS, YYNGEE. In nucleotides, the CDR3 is TGTGCCAGCAGCACCGGCGGACAAAACACCGGGGAGCTGTTTTTT. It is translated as CASSTGGQNTGELFF.

The CDR3 here is CASSHGTREGGYTF. CDR3 coding DNA: TGTGCCAGCAGCCACGGGACTCGAGAAGGTGGCTACACCTTC. The rearrangement joins TRBV14 to TRBJ1-2; maybe TRBD1 (5 bases). This CDR3 has 14 amino acids. Germline V CDR1 and CDR2: SGHDN, FVKESK. V shed 3 bases and J shed 7 bases, with 15 bases lying between them.

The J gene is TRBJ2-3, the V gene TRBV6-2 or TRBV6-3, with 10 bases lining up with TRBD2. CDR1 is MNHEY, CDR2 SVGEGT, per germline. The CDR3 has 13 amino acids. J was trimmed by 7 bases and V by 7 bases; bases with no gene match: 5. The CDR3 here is CASKSGGAYTQYF. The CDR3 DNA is TGTGCCAGCAAAAGCGGGGGGGCATATACGCAGTATTTT.

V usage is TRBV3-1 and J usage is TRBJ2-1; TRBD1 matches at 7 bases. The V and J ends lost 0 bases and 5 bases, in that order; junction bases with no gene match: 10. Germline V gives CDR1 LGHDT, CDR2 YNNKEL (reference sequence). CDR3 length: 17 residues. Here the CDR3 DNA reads TGTGCCAGCAGCCAAGAGGGTGGTGGGACAGCTGACAATGAGCAGTTCTTC. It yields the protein CASSQEGGGTADNEQFF.

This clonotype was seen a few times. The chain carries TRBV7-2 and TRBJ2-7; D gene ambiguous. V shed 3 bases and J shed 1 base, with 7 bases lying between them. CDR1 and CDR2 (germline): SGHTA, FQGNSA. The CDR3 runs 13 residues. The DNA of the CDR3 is TGTGCCAGCAGCTTCGACGCTTCCTACGAGCAGTACGTC. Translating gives CASSFDASYEQYV.

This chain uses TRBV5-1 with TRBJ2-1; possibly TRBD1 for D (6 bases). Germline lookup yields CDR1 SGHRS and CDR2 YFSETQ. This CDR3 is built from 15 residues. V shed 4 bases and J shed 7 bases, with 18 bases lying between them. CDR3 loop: CASSATGNVGNEQFF. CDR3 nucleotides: TGCGCCAGCAGCGCCACAGGGAATGTAGGAAATGAGCAGTTCTTC.

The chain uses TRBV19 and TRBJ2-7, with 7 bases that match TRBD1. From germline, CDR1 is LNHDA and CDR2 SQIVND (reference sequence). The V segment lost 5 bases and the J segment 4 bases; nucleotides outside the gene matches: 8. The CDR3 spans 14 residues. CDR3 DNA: TGTGCCAGTAGTGCCACCGGGACAGTATACGAGCAGTACTTC. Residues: CASSATGTVYEQYF.

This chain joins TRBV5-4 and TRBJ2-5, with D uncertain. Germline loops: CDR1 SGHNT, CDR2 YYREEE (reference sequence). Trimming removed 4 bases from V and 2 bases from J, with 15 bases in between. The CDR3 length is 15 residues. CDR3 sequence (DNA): TGTGCCAGCAGCCCAGGACCAAGAAATCAAGAGACCCAGTACTTC. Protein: CASSPGPRNQETQYF.

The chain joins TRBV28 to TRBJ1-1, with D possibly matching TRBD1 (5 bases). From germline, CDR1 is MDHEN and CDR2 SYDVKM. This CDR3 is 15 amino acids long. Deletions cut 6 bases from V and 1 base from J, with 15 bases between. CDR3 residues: CASSPGGSKNTEAFF. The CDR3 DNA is TGTGCCAGCAGCCCCGGGGGGTCTAAGAACACTGAAGCTTTCTTT.

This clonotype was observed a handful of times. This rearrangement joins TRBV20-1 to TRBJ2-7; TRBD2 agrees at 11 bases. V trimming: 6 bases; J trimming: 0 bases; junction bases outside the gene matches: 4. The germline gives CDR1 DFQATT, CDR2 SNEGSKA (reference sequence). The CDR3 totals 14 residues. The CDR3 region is CSAETSGSSYEQYF. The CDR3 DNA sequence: TGCAGTGCAGAAACTAGCGGGAGCTCCTACGAGCAGTACTTC.

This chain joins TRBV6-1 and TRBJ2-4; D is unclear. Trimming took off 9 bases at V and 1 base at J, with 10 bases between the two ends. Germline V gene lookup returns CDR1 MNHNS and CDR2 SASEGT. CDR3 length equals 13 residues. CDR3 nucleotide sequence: TGTGCCAGTCTGCACGGGGCCAAAAACATTCAGTACTTC. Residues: CASLHGAKNIQYF.

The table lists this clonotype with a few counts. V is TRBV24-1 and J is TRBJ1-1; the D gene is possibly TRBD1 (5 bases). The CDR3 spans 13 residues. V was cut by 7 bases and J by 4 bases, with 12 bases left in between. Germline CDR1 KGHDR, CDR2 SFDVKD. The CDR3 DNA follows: TGTGCCACCAGAGATCAGGGCCTCACTGAAGCTTTCTTT. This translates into CATRDQGLTEAFF.

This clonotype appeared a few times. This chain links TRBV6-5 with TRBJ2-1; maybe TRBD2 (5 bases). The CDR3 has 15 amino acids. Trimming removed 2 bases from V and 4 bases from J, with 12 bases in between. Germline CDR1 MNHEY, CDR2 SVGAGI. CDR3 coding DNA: TGTGCCAGCAGTTACGGCGGGTCCCAGTACAATGAGCAGTTCTTC. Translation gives CASSYGGSQYNEQFF.

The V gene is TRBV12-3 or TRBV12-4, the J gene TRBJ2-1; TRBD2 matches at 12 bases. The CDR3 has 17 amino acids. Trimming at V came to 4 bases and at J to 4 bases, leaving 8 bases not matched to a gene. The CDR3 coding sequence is TGTGCCAGCAGTTCAAGGACTAGCGGGGACTATTACAATGAGCAGTTCTTC. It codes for CASSSRTSGDYYNEQFF.

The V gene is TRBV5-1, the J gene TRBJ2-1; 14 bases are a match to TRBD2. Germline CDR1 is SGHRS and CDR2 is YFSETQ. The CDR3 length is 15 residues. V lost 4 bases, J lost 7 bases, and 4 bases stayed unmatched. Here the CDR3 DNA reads TGCGCCAGCAGCCTGACTAGCGGGAGGGAAAATGAGCAGTTCTTC. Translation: CASSLTSGRENEQFF.

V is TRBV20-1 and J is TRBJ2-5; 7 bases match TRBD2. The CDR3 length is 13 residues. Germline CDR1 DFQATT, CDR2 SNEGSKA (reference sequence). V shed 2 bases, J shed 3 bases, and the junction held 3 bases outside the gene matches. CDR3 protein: CSARTSAKETQYF. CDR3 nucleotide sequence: TGCAGTGCTAGAACTAGCGCCAAAGAGACCCAGTACTTC.

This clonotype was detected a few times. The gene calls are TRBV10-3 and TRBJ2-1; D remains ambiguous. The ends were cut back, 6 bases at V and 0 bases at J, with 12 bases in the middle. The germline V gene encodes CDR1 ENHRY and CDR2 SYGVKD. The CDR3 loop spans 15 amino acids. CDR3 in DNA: TGTGCCATCAGCGATAGACTGAGCTCCTACAATGAGCAGTTCTTC. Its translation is CAISDRLSSYNEQFF.

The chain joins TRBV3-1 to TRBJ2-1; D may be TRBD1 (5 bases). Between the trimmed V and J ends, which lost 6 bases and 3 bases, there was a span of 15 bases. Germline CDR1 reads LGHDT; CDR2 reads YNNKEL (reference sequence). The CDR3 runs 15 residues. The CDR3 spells CASRRSTVLYNEQFF. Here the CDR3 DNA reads TGTGCCAGCAGACGTTCGACAGTCCTCTACAATGAGCAGTTCTTC.

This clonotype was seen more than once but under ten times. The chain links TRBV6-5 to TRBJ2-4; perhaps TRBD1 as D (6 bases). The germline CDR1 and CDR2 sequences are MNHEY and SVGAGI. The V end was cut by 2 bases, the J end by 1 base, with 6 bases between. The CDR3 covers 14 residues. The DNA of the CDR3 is TGTGCCAGCAGTTACACAGGGGCCAAAAACATTCAGTACTTC. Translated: CASSYTGAKNIQYF.

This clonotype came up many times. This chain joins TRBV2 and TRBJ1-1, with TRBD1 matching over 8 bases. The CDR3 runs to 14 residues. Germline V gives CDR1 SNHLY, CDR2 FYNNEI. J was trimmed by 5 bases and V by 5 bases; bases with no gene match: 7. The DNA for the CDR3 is TGTGCCAGCAGTCTCAGGGGGCGTTTTACTGAAGCTTTCTTT. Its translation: CASSLRGRFTEAFF. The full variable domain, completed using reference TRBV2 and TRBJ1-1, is EPEVTQTPSHQVTQMGQEVILRCVPISNHLYFYWYRQILGQKVEFLVSFYNNEISEKSEIFDDQFSVERPDGSNFTLKIRSTKLEDSAMYFCASSLRGRFTEAFFGQGTRLTVV.

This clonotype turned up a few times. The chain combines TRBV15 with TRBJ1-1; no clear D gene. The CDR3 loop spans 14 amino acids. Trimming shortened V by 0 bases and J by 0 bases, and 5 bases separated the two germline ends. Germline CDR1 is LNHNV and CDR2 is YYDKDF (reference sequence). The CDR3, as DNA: TGTGCCACCAGCAGAGATCAGATGAACACTGAAGCTTTCTTT. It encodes CATSRDQMNTEAFF.

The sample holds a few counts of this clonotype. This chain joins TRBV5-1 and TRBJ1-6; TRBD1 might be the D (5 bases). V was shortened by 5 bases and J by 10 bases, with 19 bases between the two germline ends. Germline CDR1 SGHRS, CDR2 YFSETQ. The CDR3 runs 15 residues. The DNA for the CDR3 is TGCGCCAGCAGGACTGACAGAGTCGACTACTCACCCCTCCACTTT. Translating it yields CASRTDRVDYSPLHF.